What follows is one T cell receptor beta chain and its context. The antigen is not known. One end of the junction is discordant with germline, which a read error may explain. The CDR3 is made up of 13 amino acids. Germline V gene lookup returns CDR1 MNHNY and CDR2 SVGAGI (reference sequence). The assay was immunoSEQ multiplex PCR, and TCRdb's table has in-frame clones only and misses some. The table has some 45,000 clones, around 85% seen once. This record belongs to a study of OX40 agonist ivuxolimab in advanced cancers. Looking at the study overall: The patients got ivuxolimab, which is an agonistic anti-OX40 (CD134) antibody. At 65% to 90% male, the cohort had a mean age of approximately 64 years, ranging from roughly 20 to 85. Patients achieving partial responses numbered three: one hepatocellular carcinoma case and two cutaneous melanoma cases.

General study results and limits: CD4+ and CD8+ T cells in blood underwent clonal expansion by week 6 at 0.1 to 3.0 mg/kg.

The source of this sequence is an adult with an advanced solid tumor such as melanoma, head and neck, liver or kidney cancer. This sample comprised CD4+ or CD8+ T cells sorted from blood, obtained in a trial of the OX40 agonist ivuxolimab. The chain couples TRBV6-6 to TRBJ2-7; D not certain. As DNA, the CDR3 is TGTGCCAACAGTTTCGGTACTCGTTACGAGCAGTACTTC. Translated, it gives CANSFGTRYEQYF.